This TCR beta chain is drawn from a study of T-cell memory formation after mild COVID-19. V was cut by 3 bases and J by 0 bases, with 3 bases left in between. The CDR3 has 13 amino acids. Germline V gives CDR1 SNHLY, CDR2 FYNNEI. MiXCR was run by TCRdb on the 5' RACE reads, yielding one entry per CDR3 protein. The table lists hundreds of thousands of distinct CDR3 sequences, about a fifth of them singletons, with 7% to 9% in the top ten. The V gene is TRBV2, the J gene TRBJ1-5, with D hard to call. This receptor was obtained from an adult woman who had mild COVID-19 (a few samples of this study predate the infection). Cell type and time point are not known. Sequencing used PBMCs or a T cell subset sorted from them (not recorded which). CDR3 DNA sequence: TGTGCCAGCAGTGATCATAGCAATCAGCCCCAGCATTTT. It encodes CASSDHSNQPQHF.